This entry is about one T cell receptor beta chain. Primers for the PCR totalled 60 Vbeta and 13 Jbeta. Generated by immunoSEQ multiplex PCR, the TCRdb table keeps only in-frame clones and is missing some. The table has 150,000 to 200,000 clones, around 90% seen once. This sample is part of a study of cytomegalovirus exposure and HLA in healthy donors. Per the germline V gene, CDR1 is MDHEN and CDR2 is SYDVKM. The CDR3 sequence is 15 residues long. Losses at the gene ends were 7 bases for V and 6 bases for J; bases not matched to a gene: 9. The specimen was PBMCs. This sequence joins TRBV28 and TRBJ2-2; TRBD2 matches 9 bases. This clonotype was sampled from a woman aged 18-30 years in good health and CMV-seronegative. CDR3 sequence: CASTSGRRYAGELFF. As DNA, the CDR3 is TGTGCCAGCACCAGCGGGAGGAGGTATGCCGGGGAGCTGTTTTTT.